A few counts support the clone carrying this T cell receptor (beta chain). Antigen unknown. This record belongs to a study of cytomegalovirus exposure and HLA in healthy donors. Study conclusions and caveats: In vitro data verified a few CMV-associated chains as specific for CMV antigens. Most TCR sequences showed up rarely, but some public TCRs showed up in many donors.

The V end lost 5 bases, the J end lost 4 bases, and 6 bases lay between the germline ends. Germline assignment: CDR1 SEHNR and CDR2 FQNEAQ (reference sequence). This CDR3 is built from 12 residues. Both 60 Vbeta primers and 13 Jbeta primers went into the PCR. The table came from immunoSEQ multiplex PCR; TCRdb's copy has only in-frame clones and leaves some out. The sample lists 90,000 or so clones; over 65% were seen once. The V and J genes are TRBV7-9 and TRBJ2-1; D is ambiguous. This clonotype was obtained from a woman between 18 and 29 years old in good health and CMV-seropositive. The sequenced sample consisted of PBMCs. CDR3 nucleotide sequence: TGTGCCAGCAGCCTATCATACAATGAGCAGTTCTTC. Translating it yields CASSLSYNEQFF.